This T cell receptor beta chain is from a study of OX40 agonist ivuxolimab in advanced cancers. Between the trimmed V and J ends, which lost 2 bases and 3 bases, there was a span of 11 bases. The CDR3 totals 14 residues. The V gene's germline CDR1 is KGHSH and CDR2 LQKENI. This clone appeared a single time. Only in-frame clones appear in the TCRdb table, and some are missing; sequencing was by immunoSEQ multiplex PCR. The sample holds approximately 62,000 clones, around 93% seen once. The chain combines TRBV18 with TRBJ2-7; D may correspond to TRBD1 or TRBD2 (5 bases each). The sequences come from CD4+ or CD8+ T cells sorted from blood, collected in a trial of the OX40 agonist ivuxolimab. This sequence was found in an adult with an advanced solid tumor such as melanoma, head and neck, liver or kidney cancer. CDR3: CASSPGTGLYEQYF. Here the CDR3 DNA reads TGTGCCAGCTCACCAGGGACGGGCCTCTACGAGCAGTACTTC.